The present T cell receptor (beta chain) was sequenced within a study of tumor and adjacent non-tumor tissue in lung cancer (dated by TCRdb to about 2018). Context from the whole study: The cohort included about eleven adenocarcinoma, 2 squamous cell carcinoma and 1 small cell lung cancer patients. The approximately 15 patients were aged roughly 30 to 85 years, included ten or so men and 5 women, and had TNM stage I to III disease. The study compared bulk TCRbeta repertoires between lung tumor tissue and matched distant non-tumor lung tissue from some 14 lung cancer patients. For each patient, one tumor sample and one normal lung sample were taken, giving a few dozen paired specimens that underwent TCRbeta CDR3 sequencing. Sequencing generated a total of roughly 130 million productive TCRbeta reads, averaging roughly 4.2 million reads per sample. Study-wide findings and limitations: In normal lung, the top 100 clones accounted for a significantly larger cumulative share of the repertoire than in tumor tissue. Because peripheral blood was not sequenced, blood TCRbeta repertoires in the lung cancer patients of the study were not examined. Only approximately 14 patients were in the cohort, and the authors stated that larger samples and more detailed clinical data are needed. Tumor tissue showed significantly higher TCR diversity (inverse Simpson) than normal lung tissue, at roughly 390 vs 170 (P = 0.0075, Mann-Whitney U test). The sequencing platform is not named in the methods, and unique molecular identifiers are not mentioned. TCR diversity was significantly higher in younger patients, and greater tumor TCR diversity was associated with shorter overall survival and shorter disease-free survival.

From its cysteine to its phenylalanine, the CDR3 spans 15 amino acids. Only the CDR3 part of the read is kept: 45 bases, read in frame from the first base. Reading the germline V gene gives CDR1 MGHRA and CDR2 YSYEKL. V and J are truncated by 0 bases and 0 bases respectively, leaving an intervening sequence of 9 bases. Library preparation employed multiplex PCR. These reads were obtained on an Illumina HiSeq 2500. TCRbeta libraries were constructed through three rounds of nested PCR with primers (Table S4) according to protocols adapted from ARM-PCR. Before sequencing, PCR products of 200-500 bp were excised from the gel and purified with the QIAquick gel extraction kit. In the source study's methods: Reads were cleaned with Trimmomatic, merged with FLASH into complete CDR3 sequences, and assigned to V(D)J germline segments with MiTCR. Clonal diversity was calculated as the inverse Simpson's index using VDJtools. In-frame sequences without a premature stop codon were defined as productive reads. In-frame beta chains were kept once TCRdb had trimmed the public reads at Q25 with fastp and called clones with MiXCR. Every CDR3 protein is listed once, alongside the most common genes and DNA of its rows. It is TCRdb's table, rather than the study itself, that gives the V and J calls and clone size. The table for this sample lists some 78,000 distinct CDR3 sequences; 75% to 90% of them were counted only once. The ten biggest clones cover 10% to 15% of the sample.

Turning to this clonotype: Its antigen is unknown. No base quality values were provided; no much bigger clone lies one nucleotide off.

RNA was isolated from bulk, unsorted tissue, and RNA quality was assessed with a NanoDrop ND-1000 and an Agilent 2100. All donors had newly diagnosed lung cancer, had not received prior chemotherapy, and were admitted for thoracic surgery in China between August and November 2014. Patients who had received previous radiotherapy or chemotherapy, or who had another concurrent cancer, were excluded from the study. Surgical tissue pieces of about 1-2.2 cm3 were preserved in RNAlater solution and were kept at -80 degrees C until use. The V and J genes are TRBV4-1 and TRBJ2-7; the D gene is unclear. The sample comprised lung tumor tissue. This sequence originates from a woman in her forties or fifties with non-small cell lung cancer. The sequenced DNA is TGCGCCAGCAGCCAAGAAGCCCATTCCTCCTACGAGCAGTACTTC. This sequence encodes CASSQEAHSSYEQYF.